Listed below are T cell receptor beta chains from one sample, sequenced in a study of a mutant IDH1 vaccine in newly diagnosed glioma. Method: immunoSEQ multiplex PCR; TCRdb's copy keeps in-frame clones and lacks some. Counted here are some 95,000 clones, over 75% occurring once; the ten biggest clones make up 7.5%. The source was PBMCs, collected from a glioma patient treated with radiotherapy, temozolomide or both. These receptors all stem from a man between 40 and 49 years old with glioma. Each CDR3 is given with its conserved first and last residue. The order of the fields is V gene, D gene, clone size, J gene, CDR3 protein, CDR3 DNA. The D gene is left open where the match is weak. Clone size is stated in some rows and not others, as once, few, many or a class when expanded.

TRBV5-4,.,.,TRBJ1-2,CASSLGPFVGMGVLKYGYTF,TGTGCCAGCAGTCTCGGTCCGTTCGTCGGGATGGGAGTCTTAAAGTATGGCTACACCTTC
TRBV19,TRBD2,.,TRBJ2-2,CASSISLAGYAGELFF,TGTGCCAGTAGTATCTCGTTAGCGGGGTACGCCGGGGAGCTGTTTTTT
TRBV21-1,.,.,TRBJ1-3,CASRIFDRRLNTIYF,TGTGCCAGCAGGATATTCGACAGGAGGCTGAACACCATATATTTT
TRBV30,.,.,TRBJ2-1,CAWSGGGGREQFF,TGTGCCTGGAGTGGTGGGGGAGGTAGAGAGCAGTTCTTC
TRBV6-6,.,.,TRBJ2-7,CASSPRLRASSYEQYF,TGTGCCAGCAGTCCCCGACTGAGGGCGAGCTCCTACGAGCAGTACTTC
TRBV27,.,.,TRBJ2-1,CASRVPGAGAYNEQFF,TGTGCCAGCAGGGTACCCGGCGCGGGCGCCTACAATGAGCAGTTCTTC
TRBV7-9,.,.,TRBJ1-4,CASSSDGTTNEKLFF,TGTGCCAGCAGCTCCGACGGGACAACTAATGAAAAACTGTTTTTT
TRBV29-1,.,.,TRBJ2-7,CSVEPGGAYEQYF,TGCAGCGTTGAACCCGGGGGCGCCTACGAGCAGTACTTC
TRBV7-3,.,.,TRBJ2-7,CASSLGLGSEQYF,TGTGCCAGCAGCTTGGGTTTGGGTTCCGAGCAGTACTTC
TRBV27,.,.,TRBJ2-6,CASSAITPAGANVLTF,TGTGCCAGCAGTGCCATTACCCCGGCTGGGGCCAACGTCCTGACTTTC
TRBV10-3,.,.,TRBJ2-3,CAISESTGVADTQYF,TGTGCCATCAGTGAGTCGACGGGAGTGGCAGATACGCAGTATTTT
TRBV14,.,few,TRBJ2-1,CASTPLMLGYNEQFF,TGTGCCAGCACCCCACTTATGTTGGGCTACAATGAGCAGTTCTTC
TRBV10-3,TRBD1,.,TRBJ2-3,CAISESRGQQYF,TGTGCCATCAGTGAGTCGAGGGGGCAGCAGTATTTT
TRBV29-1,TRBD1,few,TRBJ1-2,CSVEDHSGGGYTF,TGCAGCGTTGAAGATCATTCAGGGGGTGGCTACACCTTC
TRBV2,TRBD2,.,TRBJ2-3,CASISSGGLRGTDTQYF,TGTGCCAGCATTTCGAGCGGGGGGTTACGGGGCACAGATACGCAGTATTTT
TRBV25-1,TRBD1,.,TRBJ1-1,CASSMGQGEGGTEAFF,TGTGCCAGCAGTATGGGACAGGGAGAAGGAGGCACTGAAGCTTTCTTT
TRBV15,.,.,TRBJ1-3,CATSRGSGNTIYF,TGTGCCACCAGCAGAGGCTCTGGAAACACCATATATTTT
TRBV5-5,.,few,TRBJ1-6,CASSLSTGAVSPLHF,TGTGCCAGCAGCTTGAGTACGGGGGCTGTTTCACCCCTCCACTTT
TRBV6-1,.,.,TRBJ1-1,CASSTQGGMTEAFF,TGTGCCAGCAGTACACAAGGGGGGATGACTGAAGCTTTCTTT
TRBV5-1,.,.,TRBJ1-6,CASSLDRNNSPLHF,TGCGCCAGCAGCTTGGACAGAAATAATTCACCCCTCCACTTT
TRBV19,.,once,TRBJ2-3,CASTPTSRPDTQYF,TGTGCCAGTACCCCTACTAGTCGGCCAGATACGCAGTATTTT
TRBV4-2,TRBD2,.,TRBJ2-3,CASSQDRFGTSGGHTDTQYF,TGTGCCAGCAGCCAAGATCGATTTGGAACTAGCGGGGGGCACACAGATACGCAGTATTTT
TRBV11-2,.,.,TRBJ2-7,CASSLPRTDYEQYF,TGTGCCAGCAGCTTACCCCGGACGGATTACGAGCAGTACTTC
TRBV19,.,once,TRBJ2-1,CASNSFSPVSYNEQFF,TGTGCCAGTAATTCCTTTTCTCCGGTCTCATACAATGAGCAGTTCTTC
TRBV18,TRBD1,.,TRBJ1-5,CASSPLPDRLGLAQHF,TGTGCCAGCTCACCACTTCCGGACAGGCTCGGGCTGGCCCAGCATTTT
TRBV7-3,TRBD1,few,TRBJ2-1,CASSLSIGQAEQFF,TGTGCCAGCAGCTTATCTATCGGACAGGCGGAGCAGTTCTTC
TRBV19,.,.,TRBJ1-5,CASTQARGVGQPQHF,TGTGCCAGTACCCAAGCCCGGGGTGTGGGTCAGCCCCAGCATTTT
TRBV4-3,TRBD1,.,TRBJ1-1,CASSQVAGGTEAFF,TGCGCCAGCAGCCAAGTGGCAGGGGGCACTGAAGCTTTCTTT
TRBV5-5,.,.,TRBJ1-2,CASSSAPRQSAYGYTF,TGTGCCAGCAGCTCTGCACCTCGACAGAGCGCTTATGGCTACACCTTC
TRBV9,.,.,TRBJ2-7,CASSVGGRVDYEQYF,TGTGCCAGCAGCGTAGGAGGCAGGGTAGATTACGAGCAGTACTTC
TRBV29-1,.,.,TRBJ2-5,CSVWRGETQYF,TGCAGCGTTTGGAGGGGGGAGACCCAGTACTTC
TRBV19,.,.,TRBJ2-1,CASSIDLDSYNEQFF,TGTGCCAGTAGTATAGACCTAGATAGCTACAATGAGCAGTTCTTC
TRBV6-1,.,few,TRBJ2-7,CASSEEGYEQYF,TGTGCCAGCAGTGAAGAAGGGTACGAGCAGTACTTC
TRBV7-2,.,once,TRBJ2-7,CASSWLPNSYEQYF,TGTGCCAGCAGCTGGCTGCCCAATTCCTACGAGCAGTACTTC
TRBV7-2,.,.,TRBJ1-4,CASSLVPQGNEKLFF,TGTGCCAGCAGCTTAGTTCCCCAGGGTAATGAAAAACTGTTTTTT
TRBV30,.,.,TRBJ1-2,CAWSTDYGYTF,TGTGCCTGGAGTACAGATTATGGCTACACCTTC
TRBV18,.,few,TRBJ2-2,CASSPPGELFF,TGTGCCAGCTCACCACCCGGGGAGCTGTTTTTT
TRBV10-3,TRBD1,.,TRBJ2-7,CAISRGQGSTYEQYF,TGTGCCATCAGTAGGGGACAGGGGTCGACCTACGAGCAGTACTTC
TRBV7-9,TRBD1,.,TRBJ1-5,CASSNRDRGRNQPQHF,TGTGCCAGCAGCAACCGGGACAGGGGACGCAATCAGCCCCAGCATTTT